The T cell receptor beta chain under discussion was sequenced for a study of blood T cell repertoires in COVID-19. V was cut by 1 base and J by 2 bases, with 10 bases left in between. Germline CDR1 LGHNA, CDR2 YSLEER. This CDR3 contains 15 residues. Assay: immunoSEQ multiplex PCR; the TCRdb copy retains only in-frame clones and omits some. The sample contains some 71,000 clones, 84% of which appear only once. The TCR sequence derives from a middle-aged man with COVID-19, enrolled during active disease. The sample comprised peripheral blood. The gene calls are TRBV4-3 and TRBJ2-3; D might be TRBD2 (7 bases). CDR3 sequence reads: CASSQGAGATDTQYF. Written as DNA, the CDR3 is TGCGCCAGCAGCCAAGGGGCGGGGGCCACAGATACGCAGTATTTT.